Described below is a single T cell receptor beta chain sequence and its context. The sample is drawn from a study of long-term antiretroviral therapy in people with HIV. V shed 3 bases and J shed 4 bases, with 13 bases lying between them. Germline loops: CDR1 MDHEN, CDR2 SYDVKM. This CDR3 is 15 amino acids long. They ran version v3.0 of the immunoSEQ assay at survey level. Sequencing was performed with immunoSEQ multiplex PCR; in TCRdb, only in-frame clones are kept and a portion is missing. The repertoire holds about 36,000 clones, with over 70% as singletons. This receptor was identified in a man between 18 and 35 years old with HIV. The genes are TRBV28 and TRBJ1-5; TRBD1 might be the D (5 bases). This material consisted of unsorted PBMCs, taken 0.6 years after starting antiretroviral therapy. For the CDR3, the DNA is TGTGCCAGCAGTTTTACGGGACGGAAGAATCAGCCCCAGCATTTT. This gives the protein CASSFTGRKNQPQHF.